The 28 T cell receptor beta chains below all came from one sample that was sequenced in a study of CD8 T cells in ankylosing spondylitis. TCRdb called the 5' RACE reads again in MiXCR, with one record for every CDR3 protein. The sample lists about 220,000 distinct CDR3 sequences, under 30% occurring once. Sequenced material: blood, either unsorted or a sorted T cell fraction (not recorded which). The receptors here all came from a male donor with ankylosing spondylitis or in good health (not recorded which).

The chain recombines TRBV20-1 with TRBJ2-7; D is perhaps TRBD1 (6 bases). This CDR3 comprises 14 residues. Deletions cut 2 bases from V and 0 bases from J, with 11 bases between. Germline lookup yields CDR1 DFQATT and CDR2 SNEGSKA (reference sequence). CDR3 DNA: TGCAGTGCTAGAATAAGGGGGAGCTCCTACGAGCAGTACTTC. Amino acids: CSARIRGSSYEQYF.

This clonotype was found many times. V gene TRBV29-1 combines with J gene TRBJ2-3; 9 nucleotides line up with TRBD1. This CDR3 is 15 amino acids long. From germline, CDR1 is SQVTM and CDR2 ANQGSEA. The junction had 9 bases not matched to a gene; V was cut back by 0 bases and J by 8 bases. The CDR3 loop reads CSVEDSGTGLGTQYF. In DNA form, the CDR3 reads TGCAGCGTTGAAGATTCGGGGACAGGGTTAGGTACGCAGTATTTT.

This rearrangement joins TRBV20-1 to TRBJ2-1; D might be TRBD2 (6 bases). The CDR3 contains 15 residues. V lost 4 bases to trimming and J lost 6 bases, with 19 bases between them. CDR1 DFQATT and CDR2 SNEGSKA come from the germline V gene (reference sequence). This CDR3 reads CSAIGGESRANEQFF. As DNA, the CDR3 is TGCAGTGCTATCGGCGGGGAATCCCGGGCCAATGAGCAGTTCTTC.

Here the CDR3 DNA reads TGTGCCAGTAGTATAGGAGGAGGGGATCAGCCCCAGCATTTT. Translated: CASSIGGGDQPQHF. The rearrangement links TRBV19 to TRBJ1-5, with D possibly being TRBD1 (5 bases). The germline gives CDR1 LNHDA, CDR2 SQIVND (reference sequence). Trimming pared 1 base from V and 5 bases from J, leaving 9 bases between. CDR3 size: 14 residues.

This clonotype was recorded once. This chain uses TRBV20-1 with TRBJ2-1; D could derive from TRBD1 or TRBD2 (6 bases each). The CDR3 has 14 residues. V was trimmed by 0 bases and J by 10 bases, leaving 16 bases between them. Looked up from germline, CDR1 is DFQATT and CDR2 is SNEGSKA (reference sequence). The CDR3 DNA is TGCAGTGCTAGAGATCGGGGGACAAGGGGAGAGCAGTTCTTC. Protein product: CSARDRGTRGEQFF.

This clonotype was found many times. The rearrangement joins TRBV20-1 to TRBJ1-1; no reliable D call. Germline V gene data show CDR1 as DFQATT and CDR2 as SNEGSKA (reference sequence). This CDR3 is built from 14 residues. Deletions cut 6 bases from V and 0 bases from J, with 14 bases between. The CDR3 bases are TGCAGTGCGGGCCGTGTGGCCCTGAACACTGAAGCTTTCTTT. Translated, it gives CSAGRVALNTEAFF.

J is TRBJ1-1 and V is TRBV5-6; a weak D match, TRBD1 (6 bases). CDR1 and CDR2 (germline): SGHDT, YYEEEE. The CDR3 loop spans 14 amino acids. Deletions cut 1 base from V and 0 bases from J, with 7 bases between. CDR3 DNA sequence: TGTGCCAGCAGCTTGCGACAGGTGAACACTGAAGCTTTCTTT. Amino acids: CASSLRQVNTEAFF.

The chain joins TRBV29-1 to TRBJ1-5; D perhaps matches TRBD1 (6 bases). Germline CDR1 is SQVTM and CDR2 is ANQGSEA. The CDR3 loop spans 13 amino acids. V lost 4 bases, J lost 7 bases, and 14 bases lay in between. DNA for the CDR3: TGCAGCGTTGGGAAAGGGGGTGGACAGCCCCAGCATTTT. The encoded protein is CSVGKGGGQPQHF.

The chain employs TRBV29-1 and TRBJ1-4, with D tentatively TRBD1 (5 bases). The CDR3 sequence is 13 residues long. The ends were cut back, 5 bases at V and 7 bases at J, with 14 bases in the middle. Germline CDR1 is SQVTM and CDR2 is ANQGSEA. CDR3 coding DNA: TGCAGCGTTCGAGGAGGTGGGGGTGAAAAACTGTTTTTT. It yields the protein CSVRGGGGEKLFF.

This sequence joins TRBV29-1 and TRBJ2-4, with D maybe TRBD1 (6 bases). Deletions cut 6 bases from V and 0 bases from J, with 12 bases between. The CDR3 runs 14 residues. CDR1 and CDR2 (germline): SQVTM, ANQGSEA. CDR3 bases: TGCAGCGTACAGGGCAACTTAGCCAAAAACATTCAGTACTTC. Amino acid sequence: CSVQGNLAKNIQYF.

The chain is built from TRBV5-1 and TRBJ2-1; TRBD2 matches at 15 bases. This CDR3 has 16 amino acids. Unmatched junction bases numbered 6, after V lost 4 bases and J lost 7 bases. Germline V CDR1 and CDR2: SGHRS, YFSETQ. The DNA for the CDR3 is TGCGCCAGCAGCCCATGGACTAGCGGGAGGGGAAATGAGCAGTTCTTC. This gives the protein CASSPWTSGRGNEQFF.

The CDR3, as DNA: TGTGCCACCAGCTCCAGGAGCACCTACGAGCAGTACTTC. Its protein is CATSSRSTYEQYF. The chain couples TRBV15 to TRBJ2-7, with D unclear. The length of the CDR3 is 13 residues. Germline V gives CDR1 LNHNV, CDR2 YYDKDF (reference sequence). V shed 5 bases and J shed 2 bases, with 10 bases lying between them.

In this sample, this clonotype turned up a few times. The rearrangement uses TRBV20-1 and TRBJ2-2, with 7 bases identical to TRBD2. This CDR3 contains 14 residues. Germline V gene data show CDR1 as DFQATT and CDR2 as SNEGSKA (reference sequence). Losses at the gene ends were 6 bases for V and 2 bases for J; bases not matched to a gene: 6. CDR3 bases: TGCAGTGCCCCCACTAGCGCAAACACCGGGGAGCTGTTTTTT. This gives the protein CSAPTSANTGELFF.

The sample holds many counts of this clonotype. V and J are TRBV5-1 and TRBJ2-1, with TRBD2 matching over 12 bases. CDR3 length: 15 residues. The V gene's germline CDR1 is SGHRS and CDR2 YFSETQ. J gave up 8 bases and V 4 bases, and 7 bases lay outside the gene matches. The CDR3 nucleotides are TGCGCCAGCAGCGGAACTAGCGGGAGGTTCGATGAGCAGTTCTTC. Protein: CASSGTSGRFDEQFF.

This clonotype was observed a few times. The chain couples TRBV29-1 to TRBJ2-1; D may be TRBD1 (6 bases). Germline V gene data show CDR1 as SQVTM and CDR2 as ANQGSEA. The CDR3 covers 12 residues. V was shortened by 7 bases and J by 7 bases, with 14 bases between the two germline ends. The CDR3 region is CSAITGINEQFF. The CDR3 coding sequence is TGCAGCGCCATAACAGGGATTAATGAGCAGTTCTTC.

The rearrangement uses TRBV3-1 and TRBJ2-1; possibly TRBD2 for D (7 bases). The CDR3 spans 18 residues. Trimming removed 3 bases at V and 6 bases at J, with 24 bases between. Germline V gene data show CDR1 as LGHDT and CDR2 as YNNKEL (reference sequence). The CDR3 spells CASSHPRRTLRGGNEQFF. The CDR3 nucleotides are TGTGCCAGCAGCCATCCACGGAGGACGCTGAGGGGGGGCAATGAGCAGTTCTTC.

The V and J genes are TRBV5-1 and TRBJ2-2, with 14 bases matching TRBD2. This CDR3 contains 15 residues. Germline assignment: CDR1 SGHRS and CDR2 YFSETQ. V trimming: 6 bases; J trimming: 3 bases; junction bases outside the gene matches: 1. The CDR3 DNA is TGCGCCAGCATGACTAGCGGGAGGGACACCGGGGAGCTGTTTTTT. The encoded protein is CASMTSGRDTGELFF.

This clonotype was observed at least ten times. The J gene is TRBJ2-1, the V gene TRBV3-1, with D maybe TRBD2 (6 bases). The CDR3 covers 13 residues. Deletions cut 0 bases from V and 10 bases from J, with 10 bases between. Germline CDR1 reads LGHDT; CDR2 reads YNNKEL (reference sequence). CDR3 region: CASSQELAGEQFF. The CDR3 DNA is TGTGCCAGCAGCCAAGAACTAGCTGGCGAGCAGTTCTTC.

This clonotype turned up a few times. The CDR3 is CASSGGQPFEKLFF. CDR3 sequence (DNA): TGTGCCAGCAGTGGGGGACAGCCTTTCGAAAAACTGTTTTTT. The V and J genes are TRBV6-1 and TRBJ1-4, with 7 nucleotides matching TRBD1. This CDR3 is built from 14 residues. Germline CDR1 MNHNS, CDR2 SASEGT. The J segment lost 8 bases and the V segment lost 4 bases, leaving 7 bases of the junction unmatched.

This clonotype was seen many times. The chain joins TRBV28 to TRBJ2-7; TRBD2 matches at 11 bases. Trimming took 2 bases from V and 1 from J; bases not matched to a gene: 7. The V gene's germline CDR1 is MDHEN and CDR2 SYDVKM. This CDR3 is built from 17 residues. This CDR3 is CASSLISLAGVSYEQYF. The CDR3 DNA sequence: TGTGCCAGCAGTTTAATATCACTAGCGGGAGTTTCCTACGAGCAGTACTTC.

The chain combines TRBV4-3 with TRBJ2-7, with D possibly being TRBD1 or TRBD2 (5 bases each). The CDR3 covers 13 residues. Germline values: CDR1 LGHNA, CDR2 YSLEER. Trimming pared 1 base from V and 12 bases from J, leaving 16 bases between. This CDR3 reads CASSQVVGTRRYF. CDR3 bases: TGCGCCAGCAGCCAAGTGGTAGGGACGAGGCGGTACTTC.

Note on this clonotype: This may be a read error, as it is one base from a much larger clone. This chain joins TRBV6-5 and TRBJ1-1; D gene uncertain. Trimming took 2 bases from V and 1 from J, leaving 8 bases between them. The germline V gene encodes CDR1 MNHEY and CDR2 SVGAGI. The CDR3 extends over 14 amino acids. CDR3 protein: CASSYKTRNTEAFF. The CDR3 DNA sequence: TGTGCCAGCAGTTACAAGACGAGGAACACTGAAGCTTTCTTT.

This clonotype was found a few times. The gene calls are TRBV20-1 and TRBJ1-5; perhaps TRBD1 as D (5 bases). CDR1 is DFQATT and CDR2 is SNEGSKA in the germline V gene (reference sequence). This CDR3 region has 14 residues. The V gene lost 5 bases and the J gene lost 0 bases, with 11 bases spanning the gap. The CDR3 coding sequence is TGCAGTGCTCATCCAGGGTCTAGCAATCAGCCCCAGCATTTT. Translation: CSAHPGSSNQPQHF.

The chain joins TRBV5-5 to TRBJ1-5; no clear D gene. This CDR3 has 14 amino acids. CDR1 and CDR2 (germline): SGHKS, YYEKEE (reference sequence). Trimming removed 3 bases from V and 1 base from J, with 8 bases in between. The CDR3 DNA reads TGTGCCAGCAGCTATGACATAAGCAATCAGCCCCAGCATTTT. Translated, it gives CASSYDISNQPQHF.

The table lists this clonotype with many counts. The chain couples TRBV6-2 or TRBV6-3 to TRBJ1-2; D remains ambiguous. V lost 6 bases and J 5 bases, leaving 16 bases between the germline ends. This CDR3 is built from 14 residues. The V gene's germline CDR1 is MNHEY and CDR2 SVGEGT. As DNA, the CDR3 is TGTGCCAGCAGAGAGTCGGGCGGATCGTATGGCTACACCTTC. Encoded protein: CASRESGGSYGYTF.

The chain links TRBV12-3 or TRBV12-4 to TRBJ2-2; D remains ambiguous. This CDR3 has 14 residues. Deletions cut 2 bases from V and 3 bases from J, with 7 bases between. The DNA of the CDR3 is TGTGCCAGCAGTTTAACTTCCTACACCGGGGAGCTGTTTTTT. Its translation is CASSLTSYTGELFF.

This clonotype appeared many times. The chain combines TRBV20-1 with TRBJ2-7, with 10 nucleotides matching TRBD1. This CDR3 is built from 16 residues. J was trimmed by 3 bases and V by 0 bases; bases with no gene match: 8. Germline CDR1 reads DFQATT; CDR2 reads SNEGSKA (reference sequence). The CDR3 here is CSARDTSGQGNYEQYF. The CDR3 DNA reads TGCAGTGCTAGAGATACGTCGGGACAGGGGAACTACGAGCAGTACTTC.

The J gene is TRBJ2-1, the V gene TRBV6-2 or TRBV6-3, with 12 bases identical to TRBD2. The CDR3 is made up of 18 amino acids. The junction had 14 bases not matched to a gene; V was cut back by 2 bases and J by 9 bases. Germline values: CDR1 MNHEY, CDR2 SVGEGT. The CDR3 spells CASSYRKRLAGAGGEQFF. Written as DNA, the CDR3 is TGTGCCAGCAGTTACCGAAAAAGACTAGCGGGAGCGGGGGGTGAGCAGTTCTTC.